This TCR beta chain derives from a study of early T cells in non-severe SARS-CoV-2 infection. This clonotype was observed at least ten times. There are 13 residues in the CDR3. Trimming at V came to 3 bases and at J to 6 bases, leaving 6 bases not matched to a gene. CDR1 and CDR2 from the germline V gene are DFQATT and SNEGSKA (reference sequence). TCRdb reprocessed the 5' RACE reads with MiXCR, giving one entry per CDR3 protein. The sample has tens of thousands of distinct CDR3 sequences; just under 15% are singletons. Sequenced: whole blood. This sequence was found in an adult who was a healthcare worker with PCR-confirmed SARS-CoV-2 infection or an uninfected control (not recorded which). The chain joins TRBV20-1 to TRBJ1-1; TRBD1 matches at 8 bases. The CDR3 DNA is TGCAGTGCTAGCTCAGGGGGCGCCCCTGAAGCTTTCTTT. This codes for CSASSGGAPEAFF.